These T cell receptor beta chains were read from a single sample in a study of blood T cell repertoires in COVID-19. Libraries were prepared by immunoSEQ multiplex PCR; TCRdb keeps only in-frame clonotypes and omits some of them. The sample lists roughly 290,000 clones, approximately 91% occurring once. The sample taken for sequencing was PBMCs or T cells enriched from blood (not recorded which). These receptors were obtained from a woman aged 40 to 55 who had recovered from COVID-19. The CDR3 runs from the conserved cysteine through the conserved F or W. Fields, in order: clone size, V gene, J gene, D gene, CDR3 protein, CDR3 DNA. A D gene is named only where the DNA matches it firmly. A row's size may be missing; if present it is once, few, many or a size class.

>.|TRBV5-1|TRBJ1-1|TRBD1
CASSLGTASNTEAFF
TGCGCCAGCAGCTTAGGGACAGCCTCAAACACTGAAGCTTTCTTT
>.|TRBV19|TRBJ1-2|.
CASSIGRGNYGYTF
TGTGCCAGTAGTATCGGTCGGGGTAACTATGGCTACACCTTC
>once|TRBV7-2|TRBJ2-7|TRBD2
CASSLPGGPSEQYF
TGTGCCAGCAGCTTACCGGGAGGGCCCTCCGAGCAGTACTTC
>.|TRBV30|TRBJ2-3|.
CASTLGSTDTQYF
TGTGCCTCTACCCTCGGTAGCACAGATACGCAGTATTTT
>.|TRBV5-1|TRBJ1-4|.
CASSSRGFGEKLFF
TGCGCCAGCAGTTCCCGAGGGTTTGGTGAAAAACTGTTTTTT
>.|TRBV2|TRBJ1-5|TRBD1
CASSDRTGNQPQHF
TGTGCCAGCAGCGACCGGACAGGGAATCAGCCCCAGCATTTT
>.|TRBV4-3|TRBJ1-1|.
CASSQGGRANTEAFF
TGCGCCAGCAGCCAAGGGGGCAGGGCGAACACTGAAGCTTTCTTT
>.|TRBV9|TRBJ1-1|.
CASSVGIGGLAFF
TGTGCCAGCAGCGTAGGTATAGGGGGTCTTGCTTTCTTT
>.|TRBV6-5|TRBJ2-7|.
CASTVVPYEQYF
TGTGCCAGCACCGTCGTTCCCTACGAGCAGTACTTC
>.|TRBV19|TRBJ1-2|TRBD1
CASSVTGTGYAYGYTF
TGTGCCAGTAGTGTGACCGGGACAGGGTACGCCTATGGCTACACCTTC
>.|TRBV7-8|TRBJ1-1|.
CASSLGQQVVNTEAFF
TGTGCCAGCAGCTTAGGCCAACAGGTCGTGAACACTGAAGCTTTCTTT
>.|TRBV3-1/TRBV3-2|TRBJ1-6|.
CASRPRTSPSSYNSPLHF
TGTGCCAGCAGACCGAGGACATCGCCGAGCTCCTATAATTCACCCCTCCACTTT
>.|TRBV21-1|TRBJ1-6|.
CASSKDVSNSSRSPLHF
TGTGCCAGCAGCAAAGACGTCTCTAACTCCTCAAGATCACCCCTCCACTTT